This T cell receptor (beta chain) stems from a study of T cells after yellow fever vaccination. Turning to the study itself: Researchers used SMART-Seq v4 Ultra Low Input to prepare fractions that had low cell numbers. General study points: Detected again after the booster were most primary-vaccination clones, at nearly 97% CD4 and approximately 85% CD8.

This CDR3 has 16 residues. V lost 4 bases, J lost 0 bases, and 6 bases stayed unmatched. In germline, CDR1 is SGHRS, CDR2 YFSETQ. This clonotype was found many times. TCRdb re-called the 5' RACE reads with MiXCR, one entry per CDR3 protein. The table records 20,000 to 25,000 distinct CDR3 sequences, 3.4% of them present only once. The source is a man in his late teens or twenties who received the YFV17D yellow fever vaccine. The chain couples TRBV5-1 to TRBJ1-4, with 7 bases that match TRBD1. This material consisted of PBMCs, either bulk or a sorted T-cell subset (CD4+, CD8+, memory, or dextramer-sorted; not recorded which), taken 35 to 50 days after the first yellow fever vaccination. The CDR3 protein is CASSNEGTATNEKLFF. DNA for the CDR3: TGCGCCAGCAGCAACGAGGGGACAGCAACTAATGAAAAACTGTTTTTT.